This T cell receptor beta chain appears in the sequencing data of a study of beta chain features in type 1 diabetes. Study at large: Examined across all samples were just under 110,000,000 sorted cells.

TCRB transcripts that were expressed got sequenced, as all of the isolated RNA had been reverse transcribed. Assay: immunoSEQ multiplex PCR; the TCRdb copy retains only in-frame clones and omits some. The sample contains hundreds of thousands of clones, about 15% of which appear only once. Sorting that relied on CD45RO/CCR7/CD25/CD127/CD95/CD27 yielded CD4+ naive, central memory, regulatory and stem cell-like memory cells. This CDR3 spans 12 amino acids. Germline CDR1 and CDR2: SNHLY and FYNNEI. V lost 6 bases and J lost 9, with 12 bases in between. The sequence was obtained from a man aged 30-40 years in good health. The chain is built from TRBV2 and TRBJ2-1; D is perhaps TRBD2 (6 bases). Input material: central memory CD4+ T cells from blood. The CDR3, as DNA: TGTGCCAGCAGCGCCGGGGGTGTTGAGCAGTTCTTC. Translation gives CASSAGGVEQFF.